This record looks at one T cell receptor (beta chain) sequence and its context. Its antigen is not known. The data were obtained in a study of memory CD4+ T cells and cytomegalovirus serostatus. Study observations and caveats: About 40% of the roughly 160 known CMV-associated TCRbeta sequences appeared in CD4+ memory.

Profiled with immunoSEQ multiplex PCR; TCRdb holds only in-frame clones, not every one. The table records around 88,000 clones, under 90% of them present only once. The sort gate was single viable CD3+CD4+CD8-CD45RO+ cells for memory CD4+ T cells. CDR3 length: 12 residues. V lost 7 bases and J 0 bases, leaving 6 bases between the germline ends. The germline V gene encodes CDR1 LNHDA and CDR2 SQIVND (reference sequence). This chain connects TRBV19 to TRBJ1-2, with no clear D. The TCR comes from an adult in good health and CMV-seropositive. The sequenced material came from memory CD4+ T cells from blood. The chain's CDR3 is CASKGPNYGYTF. CDR3 bases: TGTGCCAGTAAAGGGCCTAACTATGGCTACACCTTC.